The rows below give T cell receptor beta chains drawn from one sample of a study of cytomegalovirus exposure and HLA in healthy donors. The protocol was immunoSEQ multiplex PCR, while the TCRdb copy is restricted to in-frame clones and leaves out a portion. The table shows over 100,000 clones, with 88% occurring only once. Source material: PBMCs. These receptors were taken from a woman aged 18-29 years in good health and CMV-seronegative. Both conserved end residues are part of each CDR3. Each record gives: V gene, D gene, J gene, clone size, CDR3 protein, CDR3 DNA. A D gene is named only where the DNA matches it firmly. The size entry is marked missing in some rows and otherwise reads once, few, many or a size class.

V gene: TRBV30
D gene: .
J gene: TRBJ2-5
clone size: .
CDR3 protein: CAWSGTGPETQYF
CDR3 DNA: TGTGCCTGGAGTGGAACAGGGCCAGAGACCCAGTACTTC

V gene: TRBV7-2
D gene: .
J gene: TRBJ1-6
clone size: .
CDR3 protein: CASSSGIPNSPLHF
CDR3 DNA: TGTGCCAGCAGCTCCGGGATCCCGAATTCACCCCTCCACTTT

V gene: TRBV7-2
D gene: .
J gene: TRBJ2-7
clone size: .
CDR3 protein: CASSVWSAAYEQYF
CDR3 DNA: TGTGCCAGCAGCGTATGGTCCGCGGCCTACGAGCAGTACTTC

V gene: TRBV7-9
D gene: TRBD1
J gene: TRBJ2-7
clone size: few
CDR3 protein: CASSRGGDEQYF
CDR3 DNA: TGTGCCAGCAGTCGAGGGGGCGACGAGCAGTACTTC

V gene: TRBV29-1
D gene: .
J gene: TRBJ1-1
clone size: .
CDR3 protein: CSVWQYTEAFF
CDR3 DNA: TGCAGCGTTTGGCAGTACACTGAAGCTTTCTTT

V gene: TRBV5-4
D gene: TRBD1
J gene: TRBJ1-2
clone size: once
CDR3 protein: CASSLPSQGTGLGYTF
CDR3 DNA: TGTGCCAGCAGCTTGCCCAGCCAAGGGACAGGGTTGGGCTACACCTTC

V gene: TRBV4-3
D gene: TRBD2
J gene: TRBJ2-3
clone size: .
CDR3 protein: CASSQGPGGAGGADTQYF
CDR3 DNA: TGCGCCAGCAGCCAAGGTCCCGGGGGAGCGGGAGGGGCAGATACGCAGTATTTT

V gene: TRBV2
D gene: .
J gene: TRBJ1-5
clone size: .
CDR3 protein: CASSEARSQPQHF
CDR3 DNA: TGTGCCAGCAGTGAAGCGCGATCCCAGCCCCAGCATTTT

V gene: TRBV27
D gene: TRBD1
J gene: TRBJ2-7
clone size: .
CDR3 protein: CASSTQGAGSYEQYF
CDR3 DNA: TGTGCCAGCAGTACACAGGGGGCAGGGTCCTACGAGCAGTACTTC

V gene: TRBV11-2
D gene: TRBD1
J gene: TRBJ2-7
clone size: .
CDR3 protein: CASSLGQGDPYEQYF
CDR3 DNA: TGTGCCAGCAGCCTCGGACAGGGAGACCCCTACGAGCAGTACTTC

V gene: TRBV2
D gene: TRBD2
J gene: TRBJ2-5
clone size: .
CDR3 protein: CASSGGGSQETQYF
CDR3 DNA: TGTGCCAGCAGTGGGGGGGGTTCCCAAGAGACCCAGTACTTC

V gene: TRBV13
D gene: TRBD2
J gene: TRBJ2-3
clone size: once
CDR3 protein: CASSLGRGAGFRDTQYF
CDR3 DNA: TGTGCCAGCAGCTTAGGCCGCGGAGCGGGGTTCCGGGATACGCAGTATTTT